A single TCR beta chain is shown here with its context. The CDR3 is 13 residues long. Germline values: CDR1 MDHEN, CDR2 SYDVKM. The V gene lost 5 bases and the J gene lost 5 bases, with 12 bases spanning the gap. The sample originates from a study of blood T cell repertoires in COVID-19. Across the whole study: There were acute and convalescent COVID-19 samples, and they came from the United States, Italy and Spain. T cells, B-cell-depleted T cells, or PBMCs provided the cDNA or gDNA that served as material.

Original processing methods: From reference gene primer amplification, estimates of nucleated cell counts were derived. Clones were sequenced by immunoSEQ multiplex PCR, and TCRdb holds only the in-frame ones, with some missing. V and J calls and clone size are copied from that table; D and trimming were computed from the DNA. Among over 250,000 clones listed, about four fifths were seen once. The sequencing input was peripheral blood. The chain recombines TRBV28 with TRBJ1-1; D remains unclear. This receptor was obtained from a woman between 50 and 59 years old who had recovered from COVID-19. This CDR3 is CASSAGPVTEAFF. As DNA, the CDR3 is TGTGCCAGCAGTGCAGGCCCTGTAACTGAAGCTTTCTTT.